This T cell receptor beta chain was documented in a study of lymphopenia after photon versus proton radiotherapy. Overall study findings and caveats: Photon-treated patients lost naive T cells and TCR diversity; proton-treated stayed stable. Oligoclonal CD8+ Temra expansion after nadir drove photon patients' diversity drop.

Sequencing used immunoSEQ multiplex PCR; TCRdb keeps in-frame clones, though not all of them. The sample has about 30,000 clones; around 94% are singletons. About this clone: Its target is unknown.

The receptor was isolated from a woman aged 50 to 60 with cholangiocarcinoma. Source: peripheral blood, taken from a patient treated with photon-based radiotherapy.

The CDR3 DNA sequence: TGTGCTAGTGGTTTGGTACCCCCGACAGAGAAGACCCAGTACTTC. Translated, it gives CASGLVPPTEKTQYF. The chain recombines TRBV12-5 with TRBJ2-5; a possible D gene is TRBD1 (5 bases). Between the trimmed V and J ends, which lost 0 bases and 6 bases, there was a span of 14 bases. The CDR3 is 15 residues long. The germline CDR1 and CDR2 sequences are LGHNT and FRNRAP.